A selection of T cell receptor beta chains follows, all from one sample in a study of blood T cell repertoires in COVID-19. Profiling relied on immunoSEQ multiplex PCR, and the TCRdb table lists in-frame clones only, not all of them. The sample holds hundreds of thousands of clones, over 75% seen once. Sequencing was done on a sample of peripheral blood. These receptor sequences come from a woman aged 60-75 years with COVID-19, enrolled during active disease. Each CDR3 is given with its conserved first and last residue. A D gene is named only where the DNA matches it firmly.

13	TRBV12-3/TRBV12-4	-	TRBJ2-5	CASSFPGAETQYF
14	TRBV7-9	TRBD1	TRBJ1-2	CASSSRQGVTNYTF
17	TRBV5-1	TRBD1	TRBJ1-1	CASSLGQLQGAITEAFF
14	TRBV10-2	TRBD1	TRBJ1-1	CASSLQGTLTEAFF
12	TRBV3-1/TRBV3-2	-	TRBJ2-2	CASSLRTGELFF
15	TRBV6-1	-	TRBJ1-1	CASTFRTEGAPEAFF
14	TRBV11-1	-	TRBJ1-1	CASSLGPGASEAFF
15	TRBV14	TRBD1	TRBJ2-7	CASSHPGQGMNEQYF
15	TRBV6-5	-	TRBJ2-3	CASRTTGRSTDTQYF
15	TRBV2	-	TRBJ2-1	CASSWQRSSYNEQFF
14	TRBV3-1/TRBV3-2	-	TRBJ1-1	CASSQVSGGTEAFF
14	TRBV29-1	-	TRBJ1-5	CSVVPGSAGQPQHF
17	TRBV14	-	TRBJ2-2	CASSQDYGGLNTGELFF
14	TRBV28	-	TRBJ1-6	CASSRSSYNSPLHF
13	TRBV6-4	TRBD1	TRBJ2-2	CASRAGGTGELFF
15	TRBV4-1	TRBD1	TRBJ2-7	CASSQVGTGMYEQYF
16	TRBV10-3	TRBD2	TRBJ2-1	CAISDGSGGLHNEQFF
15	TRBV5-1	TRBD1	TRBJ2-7	CASSLFGTGVNEQYF